This T cell receptor beta chain was obtained from a study of cytomegalovirus exposure and HLA in healthy donors. In the study overall: Early released data had about 85 million unique TCRs, all coming from HLA-typed donors.

Study results and limitations: More clonal expansion characterized HLA-associated TCR beta chains than equally common others in a later analysis. Later analysis demonstrated an association between a missense DCLRE1C variant and TCR beta V- and J-gene trimming. A few of the chains that were CMV-associated were confirmed in vitro to be specific for CMV antigens.

Germline CDR1 SNHLY, CDR2 FYNNEI. Deletions cut 5 bases from V and 4 bases from J, with 11 bases between. The CDR3 is 13 residues long. The PCR ran on 60 Vbeta and 13 Jbeta primers. The repertoire was sequenced with immunoSEQ multiplex PCR; TCRdb's copy has only in-frame clones and lacks some. The profile shows about 160,000 clones, around 85% of them singletons. On this clone itself: Antigen: not known.

This clonotype was obtained from a man over 45 in good health and CMV-seropositive. The V and J genes are TRBV2 and TRBJ2-5; D unclear. The specimen was PBMCs. Written as DNA, the CDR3 is TGTGCCAGCAGTCCAGGAATGGGAGAGACCCAGTACTTC. Protein sequence: CASSPGMGETQYF.